These 13 T cell receptor beta chains originate from one sample sequenced in a study of shared clonotypes between healthy human individuals. This table comes from immunoSEQ multiplex PCR, and its TCRdb copy is limited to in-frame clones, with some not included. The data show some 660,000 clones, less than 80% seen once. The sample consisted of memory CD4+ T cells sorted from blood. Documented subset: CD45RA-negative fraction. The receptors here all came from a woman in her twenties or thirties in good health.

Only a few counts were recorded for this clone. The genes are TRBV5-1 and TRBJ2-3; 9 bases fit TRBD2. This CDR3 is built from 16 residues. V gave up 0 bases and J gave up 5 bases; unmatched junction bases: 7. Germline loops: CDR1 SGHRS, CDR2 YFSETQ. Here the CDR3 reads CASSLVASGVGDTQYF. CDR3 nucleotides: TGCGCCAGCAGCTTGGTGGCTAGCGGGGTTGGAGATACGCAGTATTTT.

The V gene is TRBV7-3, the J gene TRBJ2-7; TRBD2 matches at 7 bases. CDR1 and CDR2 from the germline V gene are SGHTA and FQGTGA. The CDR3 totals 14 residues. V shed 5 bases and J 5 bases; nucleotides not matched to a gene: 9. The CDR3 is CASSPGGSRNEQYF. CDR3 DNA: TGTGCCAGCAGCCCGGGCGGGAGCAGGAACGAGCAGTACTTC.

V usage is TRBV10-3 and J usage is TRBJ1-1, with 11 bases aligning to TRBD1. The germline V gene has CDR1 ENHRY and CDR2 SYGVKD. V shed 7 bases, J shed 3 bases, and the junction held 4 bases outside the gene matches. This CDR3 has 14 residues. The CDR3 nucleotides are TGTGCCATCACCAAGGGACAGGGGGACACTGAAGCTTTCTTT. Protein sequence: CAITKGQGDTEAFF.

The V and J genes are TRBV28 and TRBJ2-3; D unclear. Germline lookup yields CDR1 MDHEN and CDR2 SYDVKM. V lost 5 bases and J lost 3, with 12 bases in between. CDR3 size: 14 residues. The CDR3 sequence is CASSPPRPTDTQYF. The CDR3 region has the DNA TGTGCCAGCAGTCCCCCGCGACCGACAGATACGCAGTATTTT.

This clone was found once. The chain combines TRBV6-5 with TRBJ2-1, with D perhaps TRBD2 (5 bases). CDR3 size: 12 residues. CDR1 and CDR2 (germline): MNHEY, SVGAGI. V lost 8 bases, J lost 10 bases, and 15 bases lay in between. CDR3 sequence: CASGQRREEQFF. The CDR3 DNA reads TGTGCCAGCGGTCAGCGACGGGAAGAGCAGTTCTTC.

This chain links TRBV6-6 with TRBJ1-3, with D uncertain. Between the trimmed V and J ends, which lost 9 bases and 0 bases, there was a span of 12 bases. In germline, CDR1 is MNHNY, CDR2 SVGAGI (reference sequence). This CDR3 is 14 amino acids long. The CDR3 sequence: CASYSYSSGNTIYF. CDR3 in DNA: TGTGCCAGTTACAGCTATAGCTCTGGAAACACCATATATTTT.

The chain employs TRBV27 and TRBJ1-1; no definite D call. In germline, CDR1 is MNHEY, CDR2 SMNVEV (reference sequence). The CDR3 contains 13 residues. The V and J ends lost 6 bases and 1 base respectively, with 9 bases between them. CDR3 sequence reads: CASRREQNTEAFF. The CDR3 region has the DNA TGTGCCAGCAGACGGGAGCAGAACACTGAAGCTTTCTTT.

The chain joins TRBV11-2 to TRBJ2-7, with 10 bases aligning to TRBD2. CDR3 length: 17 amino acids. Per the germline V gene, CDR1 is SGHAT and CDR2 is FQNNGV. V trimming: 1 base; J trimming: 1 base; junction bases outside the gene matches: 7. The CDR3 region has the DNA TGTGCCAGCAGCTTAGGGGATAGCGGGAGGCAATCCTACGAGCAGTACTTC. This sequence encodes CASSLGDSGRQSYEQYF. Full variable domain (missing parts from reference TRBV11-2 and TRBJ2-7): EAGVAQSPRYKIIEKRQSVAFWCNPISGHATLYWYQQILGQGPKLLIQFQNNGVVDDSQLPKDRFSAERLKGVDSTLKIQPAKLEDSAVYLCASSLGDSGRQSYEQYFGPGTRLTVT.

This chain links TRBV28 with TRBJ2-7; 7 nucleotides match TRBD1. The germline V gene encodes CDR1 MDHEN and CDR2 SYDVKM. With V trimmed by 6 bases and J by 2 bases, 13 bases remained unmatched. This CDR3 has 16 residues. The CDR3, as DNA: TGTGCCAGCAGCCGCCACCACAGGGGCTATACCTACGAGCAGTACTTC. Translation gives CASSRHHRGYTYEQYF.

The J gene is TRBJ2-7, the V gene TRBV5-6; 8 bases map to TRBD2. With V trimmed by 4 bases and J by 0 bases, 6 bases remained unmatched. This CDR3 is 15 amino acids long. Looked up from germline, CDR1 is SGHDT and CDR2 is YYEEEE. The CDR3 spells CASSLCGGSSYEQYF. The CDR3 coding sequence is TGTGCCAGCAGCCTCTGCGGGGGGTCCTCCTACGAGCAGTACTTC.

This rearrangement joins TRBV18 to TRBJ2-7; the D gene is possibly TRBD1 (6 bases). The germline CDR1 and CDR2 sequences are KGHSH and LQKENI. Trimming removed 6 bases from V and 2 bases from J, with 20 bases in between. This CDR3 spans 16 amino acids. CDR3 in DNA: TGTGCCAGCTCGCCGGAGGAATGGACAGCGACCTACGAGCAGTACTTC. Amino acid sequence: CASSPEEWTATYEQYF.

The chain is built from TRBV7-8 and TRBJ1-5, with a possible D match to TRBD1 (5 bases). This CDR3 has 15 residues. V shed 2 bases and J shed 4 bases, with 12 bases lying between them. CDR1 SGHVS and CDR2 FQNEAQ come from the germline V gene. The CDR3 here is CASSLWDGKNQPQHF. In DNA, the CDR3 is TGTGCCAGCAGCTTATGGGACGGTAAAAATCAGCCCCAGCATTTT.

This clone came up a few times. The chain carries TRBV29-1 and TRBJ2-7; D is ambiguous. The germline V and J ends were trimmed by 7 bases and 5 bases, with 15 bases remaining between them. The CDR3 covers 12 residues. Germline V CDR1 and CDR2: SQVTM, ANQGSEA. CDR3 sequence reads: CSGGRAVNEQYF. The CDR3 region has the DNA TGCAGCGGTGGTAGGGCGGTAAACGAGCAGTACTTC.